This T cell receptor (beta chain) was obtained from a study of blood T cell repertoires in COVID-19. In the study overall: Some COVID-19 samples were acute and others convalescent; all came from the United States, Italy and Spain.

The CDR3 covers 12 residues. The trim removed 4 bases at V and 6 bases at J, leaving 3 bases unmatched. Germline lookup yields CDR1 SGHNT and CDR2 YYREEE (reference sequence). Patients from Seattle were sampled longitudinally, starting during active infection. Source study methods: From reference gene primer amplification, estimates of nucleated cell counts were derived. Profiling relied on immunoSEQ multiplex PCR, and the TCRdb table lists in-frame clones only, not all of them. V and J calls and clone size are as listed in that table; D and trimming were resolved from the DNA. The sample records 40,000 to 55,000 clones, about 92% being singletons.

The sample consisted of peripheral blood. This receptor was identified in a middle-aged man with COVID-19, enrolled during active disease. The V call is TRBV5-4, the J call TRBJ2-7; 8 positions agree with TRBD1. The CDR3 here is CASSPQGGEQYF. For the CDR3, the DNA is TGTGCCAGCAGCCCACAGGGGGGCGAGCAGTACTTC.